This T cell receptor beta chain is from a study of T cell repertoires in cytomegalovirus infection. About the research overall: CMV epitopes in the study were HLA-C-restricted (recently identified) and HLA-B-restricted (well studied). Public signatures in TCR beta pointed to CMV infection and matching HLA type.

TCRdb reprocessed the reads with MiXCR, giving one entry per CDR3 protein. The profile shows fewer than 950,000 distinct CDR3 sequences, 30% to 35% of them singletons. Of note for this clonotype: What it binds is not known.

The study, taken as a whole, reports: CMV carriers having the relevant HLA were flagged by cumulative public TCR beta family frequency. Dominant in the ex vivo response were TCR beta clonotypes restricted by HLA-C and specific for CMV.

The J segment lost 6 bases and the V segment lost 3 bases, leaving 2 bases of the junction unmatched. CDR3 size: 15 residues. The TCR originated in a human donor in good health (CMV status not recorded). Some clones in this sample may be carry-over from other donors' samples. This chain joins TRBV12-3 or TRBV12-4 and TRBJ2-2; TRBD1 aligns across 12 bases. Sequences were derived from cultured CD8+ T cells from PBMCs, sampled from culture after CMV antigen stimulation. In DNA form, the CDR3 reads TGTGCCAGCAGTTTGGGACAGGGGGCGCCCGGGGAGCTGTTTTTT. It codes for CASSLGQGAPGELFF.